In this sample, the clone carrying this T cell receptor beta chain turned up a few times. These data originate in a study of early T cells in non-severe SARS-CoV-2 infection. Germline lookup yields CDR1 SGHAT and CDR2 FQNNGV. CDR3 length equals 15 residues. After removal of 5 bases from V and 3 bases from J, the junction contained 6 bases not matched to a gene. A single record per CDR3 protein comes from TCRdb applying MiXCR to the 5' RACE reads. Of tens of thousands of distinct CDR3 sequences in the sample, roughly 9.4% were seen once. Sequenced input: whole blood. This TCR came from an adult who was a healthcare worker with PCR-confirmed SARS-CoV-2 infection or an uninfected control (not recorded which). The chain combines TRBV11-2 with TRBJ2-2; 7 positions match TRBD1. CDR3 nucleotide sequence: TGTGCCAGCAGCATCCGACAGGGATACACCGGGGAGCTGTTTTTT. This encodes CASSIRQGYTGELFF. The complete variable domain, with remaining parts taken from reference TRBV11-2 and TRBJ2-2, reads EAGVAQSPRYKIIEKRQSVAFWCNPISGHATLYWYQQILGQGPKLLIQFQNNGVVDDSQLPKDRFSAERLKGVDSTLKIQPAKLEDSAVYLCASSIRQGYTGELFFGEGSRLTVL.